Sequencing of this TCR beta chain was carried out in a study of CD8+ T cells in alopecia areata. As the sequencing template, cDNA was produced by extracting RNA and reverse transcribing it. TCRdb keeps only in-frame clones here, not all; method: immunoSEQ multiplex PCR. The sample contains approximately 150,000 clones, 50% to 60% of which appear only once. This clone was recorded a few times. Trimming cost V 2 bases and J 6 bases; bases outside gene matches: 8. The CDR3 covers 16 residues. Per germline, CDR1 LNHNV and CDR2 YYDKDF (reference sequence). This rearrangement joins TRBV15 to TRBJ1-5; 9 bases align to TRBD1. Source material: CD4+ T cells sorted from blood. This receptor was taken from a human donor in good health. DNA for the CDR3: TGTGCCACCAGCAGACCTCCCTGGACAGGGGCTCAGCCCCAGCATTTT. Translated: CATSRPPWTGAQPQHF.